This T cell receptor beta chain came from a study of blood T cell repertoires in COVID-19 (dated by TCRdb to between 2020 and 2021). Study-wide context: Samples covering the acute and convalescent phases of COVID-19 were provided by collaborators in the United States, Italy and Spain. A freely available public database, intended as a resource for researchers studying the immune response to SARS-CoV-2, is where the repertoires were released. The material from the prospective study consisted of cDNA or gDNA derived from T cells, B-cell-depleted T cells, or PBMCs. Where available, HLA class I and class II types were taken from metadata supplied by the sample provider and were not determined by assay-based typing. A de-identified subject ID, COVID-19 status, age in years and sex were almost always included in the sample metadata. The samples were drawn from the first 160 participants of the ongoing ImmuneRACE study and from 1,254 subjects provided by 6 global collaborators. Subjects who had been exposed to COVID-19, were actively infected with it, or had recovered from it provided the deeply sampled blood TCRbeta repertoires that made up the dataset. What the authors observed across the whole study: How much clinical and demographic metadata was included differed by source and by participant, and the metadata was provided uncurated.

TCRbeta CDR3 regions were amplified from genomic DNA using the immunoSEQ Assay, a bias-controlled multiplex PCR. The paper's data handling went like this. The number of nucleated cells in each sample was estimated by amplification of reference gene primers within the assay. To quantify the absolute abundance of each unique TCRbeta CDR3 rearrangement, sequence reads were collapsed and filtered. For each sample, productive Simpson clonality was calculated by taking the square root of Simpson's diversity index across productive rearrangements. The table comes from immuneACCESS by way of TCRdb, which keeps in-frame sequences with V and J called. Part of the clones is missing from these tables; in studies checked, under half for an unresolved V gene and the rest for unknown reasons. The V and J calls and clone size were taken over from that table, and D and trimming were inferred from the DNA. The sample contains over 200,000 clones, about 87% of them found a single time. 1.2% of the sample is in the top ten clones.

About this clone: What antigen it recognizes has not been identified. Base qualities are not provided; no much larger clone lies one nucleotide away.

V is cut by 0 bases and J by 5 bases, and the space between the germline ends is 18 bases. CDR1 and CDR2, per the germline V gene (reference sequence), are MNHEY and SMNVEV. The CDR3 has 17 amino acids, counting the end cysteine and phenylalanine. Only the CDR3 portion is preserved as DNA: 51 bases, with reading frame beginning at the first base. In the prospective study, participants were roughly 18 to 100 years old, resided in about 25 geographic areas of the United States, and were enrolled through a virtual design. In the prospective study, cohorts were assigned on the basis of participant-reported clinical history obtained from a screening survey and a study questionnaire. Recovered participants in ImmuneRACE Cohort 3 were defined by two consecutive negative NP/OP PCR tests, clearance by a healthcare professional, or resolution of symptoms. Each participant in the prospective study had whole blood, serum and a nasopharyngeal or oropharyngeal swab collected by mobile phlebotomists. Prospective study participants could optionally give additional blood draws and questionnaires over an approximately 2-month period. Before DNA extraction, prospective study blood samples were shipped either frozen or at room temperature.

Sequencing input: PBMCs or T cells enriched from blood (not recorded which). The chain is assembled from TRBV27 and TRBJ2-3; the D gene identity is not certain. This receptor was taken from a man aged 30-40 years who had recovered from COVID-19. CDR3 loop: CASSLSGWARKKDTQYF. The nucleotides are TGTGCCAGCAGTTTATCTGGGTGGGCCAGGAAAAAAGATACGCAGTATTTT.